This T cell receptor beta chain originates from a study of shared clonotypes between healthy human individuals. The repertoire was sequenced with immunoSEQ multiplex PCR; TCRdb's copy has only in-frame clones and lacks some. This table holds 2 million to 2.5 million clones, just over 90% found once. The germline gives CDR1 SGHRS, CDR2 YFSETQ. V gave up 3 bases and J gave up 4 bases, with 13 bases separating them. The CDR3 loop spans 15 amino acids. This clonotype was obtained from a man aged 18 to 29 in good health. Some clones in this sample may be carry-over from other donors' samples. The chain has TRBV5-1 and TRBJ2-2; perhaps D is TRBD1 or TRBD2 (5 bases each). Sequences were obtained from naive CD4+ T cells from PBMCs. Subset indicated: CD45RA+ positively selected. This CDR3 is CASSSLGPSTGELFF. In nucleotides, the CDR3 is TGCGCCAGCAGCTCGTTGGGACCTAGCACCGGGGAGCTGTTTTTT.